This TCR beta chain was obtained from a study of blood T cell repertoires in COVID-19. Across the study: The cDNA or gDNA used as material had been derived from T cells, B-cell-depleted T cells, or PBMCs.

Authors' methods: It was from reference gene primer amplification that nucleated cell counts were estimated. Measured with immunoSEQ multiplex PCR; TCRdb has only the in-frame clones, and not every one. That table furnishes V, J and clone size, whereas the DNA furnished D and trimming. The table includes fewer than 300,000 clones, 88% detected once. The source material was peripheral blood. This receptor was obtained from a man between 18 and 29 years old with active or convalescent COVID-19.

Here the CDR3 reads CSVAPGVRSEAFF. The CDR3, as DNA: TGCAGCGTTGCCCCGGGAGTTAGGTCTGAAGCTTTCTTT. V gene TRBV29-1 combines with J gene TRBJ1-1; no clear D. Trimming stripped 4 bases from V and 6 bases from J, with 15 bases between. This CDR3 is built from 13 residues. Germline V CDR1 and CDR2: SQVTM, ANQGSEA.